This T cell receptor beta chain derives from a study of blood T cell repertoires in COVID-19. The overall study: The United States, Italy and Spain provided the acute and convalescent COVID-19 samples. T cells, B-cell-depleted T cells, or PBMCs provided the cDNA or gDNA that served as material.

Original methodology: Amplified reference gene primers provided the basis for estimating nucleated cell counts. The data were produced by immunoSEQ multiplex PCR, yet TCRdb's version contains in-frame clones alone and is incomplete. That table supplies the V and J calls and clone size; D and trimming were determined from the DNA. The repertoire has 180,000 or so clones, roughly 82% of them found once; the top ten carry roughly 8.1%. The receptor comes from a woman in her 70s with acute or convalescent COVID-19. The sequencing sample was made of peripheral blood.

The CDR3 reads CSVDRGGETQYF. The DNA for the CDR3 is TGCAGCGTAGACAGGGGAGGAGAGACCCAGTACTTC. V and J are TRBV29-1 and TRBJ2-5, with 8 bases aligning to TRBD1. Germline V gives CDR1 SQVTM, CDR2 ANQGSEA. Losses at the gene ends were 6 bases for V and 4 bases for J; bases not matched to a gene: 4. This CDR3 is built from 12 residues.